The 26 T cell receptor beta chains in this list originate from one sample, sequenced in a study of T cell changes during pregnancy in multiple sclerosis. Libraries were prepared by immunoSEQ multiplex PCR; TCRdb keeps only in-frame clonotypes and omits some of them. The sample has 35,000 to 40,000 clones; more than 75% are singletons. The sample was peripheral blood, taken in the third trimester of pregnancy. The receptors here all came from a female donor in good health, enrolled as a control in a pregnancy study.

The chain employs TRBV7-2 and TRBJ2-7, with a possible D match to TRBD1 (6 bases). This CDR3 region has 15 residues. CDR1 and CDR2 (germline): SGHTA, FQGNSA. Between the trimmed V and J ends, which lost 5 bases and 4 bases, there was a span of 18 bases. This chain's CDR3 is CASSQRAGTQYEQYF. The CDR3 bases are TGTGCCAGCAGCCAGCGCGCCGGGACACAGTACGAGCAGTACTTC. The full variable domain, in which reference TRBV7-2 and TRBJ2-7 provide the parts outside the CDR3, is GAGVSQSPSNKVTEKGKDVELRCDPISGHTALYWYRQSLGQGLEFLIYFQGNSAPDKSGLPSDRFSAERTGGSVSTLTIQRTQQEDSAVYLCASSQRAGTQYEQYFGPGTRLTVT.

The chain has TRBV9 and TRBJ1-5, with 8 bases lining up with TRBD1. Unmatched junction bases numbered 17, after V lost 6 bases and J lost 0 bases. The V gene's germline CDR1 is SGDLS and CDR2 YYNGEE. The CDR3 consists of 19 residues. The CDR3 bases are TGTGCCAGCACACTGAGGGACAGGACAAACCCATATAGCAATCAGCCCCAGCATTTT. Translation: CASTLRDRTNPYSNQPQHF.

In this sample, this clone turned up a few times. This rearrangement joins TRBV27 to TRBJ2-7; possibly TRBD1 for D (5 bases). The CDR3 is 16 residues long. The V and J ends lost 0 bases and 6 bases respectively, with 18 bases between them. Germline CDR1 and CDR2: MNHEY and SMNVEV (reference sequence). CDR3 DNA sequence: TGTGCCAGCAGTTTATCTCTATACCCAGGGAAGGCCGAGCAGTACTTC. Its translation: CASSLSLYPGKAEQYF.

V usage is TRBV5-6 and J usage is TRBJ2-7; 8 bases match TRBD1. This CDR3 is built from 13 residues. The V gene's germline CDR1 is SGHDT and CDR2 YYEEEE. The V and J ends lost 4 bases and 5 bases, in that order; junction bases with no gene match: 5. The CDR3 region is CASSQDRAHEQYF. CDR3 sequence (DNA): TGTGCCAGCAGCCAGGACAGGGCCCACGAGCAGTACTTC.

This chain links TRBV7-2 with TRBJ1-1; D unclear. Trimming removed 3 bases at V and 1 base at J, with 6 bases between. This CDR3 contains 13 residues. Germline-derived CDR1 and CDR2 are SGHTA and FQGNSA. DNA for the CDR3: TGTGCCAGCAGCTTGATCAGGAACACTGAAGCTTTCTTT. Its protein is CASSLIRNTEAFF.

The CDR3 coding sequence is TGTGCCAGCAGGAGAGCAGGGCAGAACACTGAAGCTTTCTTT. Amino acid sequence: CASRRAGQNTEAFF. J is TRBJ1-1 and V is TRBV6-1; the D gene is possibly TRBD1 (5 bases). Trimming pared 6 bases from V and 1 base from J, leaving 12 bases between. The V gene's germline CDR1 is MNHNS and CDR2 SASEGT. The CDR3 contains 14 residues.

The gene calls are TRBV15 and TRBJ1-1; 9 bases map to TRBD1. CDR1 and CDR2 (germline): LNHNV, YYDKDF (reference sequence). V lost 4 bases, J lost 1 base, and 1 base stayed unmatched. The CDR3 sequence is 14 residues long. The CDR3 reads CATSTGQGNTEAFF. CDR3 in DNA: TGTGCCACCAGCACGGGACAGGGGAACACTGAAGCTTTCTTT.

The chain has TRBV6-5 and TRBJ2-7; 11 bases agree with TRBD2. There are 16 residues in the CDR3. Looked up from germline, CDR1 is MNHEY and CDR2 is SVGAGI. With 2 bases clipped from V and 2 bases from J, the junction kept 5 bases outside the gene matches. The CDR3 is CASSYGGTSGAYEQYF. The DNA of the CDR3 is TGTGCCAGCAGTTACGGGGGGACTAGCGGTGCCTACGAGCAGTACTTC.

V gene TRBV5-1 combines with J gene TRBJ2-7; D perhaps matches TRBD2 (5 bases). V lost 2 bases to trimming and J lost 2 bases, with 17 bases between them. The germline V gene encodes CDR1 SGHRS and CDR2 YFSETQ. The CDR3 contains 16 residues. CDR3 DNA sequence: TGCGCCAGCAGCTTTAAGGTTGAGGGAAGCCCCTACGAGCAGTACTTC. This encodes CASSFKVEGSPYEQYF.

V usage is TRBV12-5 and J usage is TRBJ1-2, with D maybe TRBD1 (5 bases). Trimming removed 2 bases at V and 3 bases at J, with 16 bases between. The CDR3 is 16 amino acids. Looked up from germline, CDR1 is LGHNT and CDR2 is FRNRAP. DNA of the CDR3: TGTGCTAGTGGTTTGAACGTTAGGGGAGGCTACTATGGCTACACCTTC. Encoded protein: CASGLNVRGGYYGYTF.

This chain links TRBV9 with TRBJ1-2; D possibly corresponds to TRBD1 (5 bases). CDR1 is SGDLS and CDR2 is YYNGEE in the germline V gene. With 3 bases removed from V and 4 bases from J, the gap between germline ends came to 7 bases. The CDR3 runs to 12 residues. CDR3 in amino acids: CASSGDSYGYTF. The DNA for the CDR3 is TGTGCCAGCAGCGGCGACAGCTATGGCTACACCTTC.

The chain couples TRBV6-4 to TRBJ2-3; the match to TRBD1 covers 11 bases. Per the germline V gene, CDR1 is MRHNA and CDR2 is SNTAGT. V dropped 3 bases and J dropped 4; count of bases not matched to a gene: 0. The CDR3 is 14 amino acids. CDR3 in amino acids: CASSEGQGADTQYF. CDR3 bases: TGTGCCAGCAGTGAGGGACAGGGGGCAGATACGCAGTATTTT.

The gene calls are TRBV27 and TRBJ1-4, with D perhaps matching TRBD1 (5 bases). This CDR3 spans 15 amino acids. Trimming cost V 4 bases and J 2 bases, with 11 bases left between them. CDR1 is MNHEY, CDR2 SMNVEV, per germline (reference sequence). The CDR3 nucleotides are TGTGCCAGCAGTTCCAAGGGGAGGACTAATGAAAAACTGTTTTTT. Protein product: CASSSKGRTNEKLFF.

This chain connects TRBV6-1 to TRBJ2-1; 10 positions agree with TRBD2. The CDR3 runs 15 residues. V was clipped by 2 bases and J by 9 bases; unmatched bases: 7. Germline V gene data show CDR1 as MNHNS and CDR2 as SASEGT. CDR3 loop: CASSEWLAGATEQFF. The CDR3 DNA is TGTGCCAGCAGTGAATGGCTAGCGGGAGCAACTGAGCAGTTCTTC.

The rearrangement joins TRBV4-3 to TRBJ2-1; D is uncertain. This CDR3 is built from 15 residues. Germline V gene data show CDR1 as LGHNA and CDR2 as YSLEER. Trimming took off 1 base at V and 3 bases at J, with 10 bases between the two ends. For the CDR3, the DNA is TGCGCCAGCAGCCAAGGTATAGCAGACTACAATGAGCAGTTCTTC. Translated, it gives CASSQGIADYNEQFF.

This clone was observed once. CDR3 residues: CASSLSSSSWSLEAFF. In DNA, the CDR3 is TGTGCCAGCAGCTTGAGTTCTTCCAGTTGGAGCCTCGAAGCTTTCTTT. This chain connects TRBV5-6 to TRBJ1-1, with D unclear. Germline assignment: CDR1 SGHDT and CDR2 YYEEEE. This CDR3 is built from 16 residues. Between the trimmed V and J ends, which lost 1 base and 8 bases, there was a span of 21 bases. Filled out from reference TRBV5-6 and TRBJ1-1, the complete variable domain reads DAGVTQSPTHLIKTRGQQVTLRCSPKSGHDTVSWYQQALGQGPQFIFQYYEEEERQRGNFPDRFSGHQFPNYSSELNVNALLLGDSALYLCASSLSSSSWSLEAFFGQGTRLTVV.

This chain connects TRBV4-2 to TRBJ2-3, with 8 bases matching TRBD2. V dropped 4 bases and J dropped 3; count of bases not matched to a gene: 12. The CDR3 loop spans 17 amino acids. Germline CDR1 and CDR2: LGHNA and YNFKEQ. This CDR3 is CASSLGPGGGSTDTQYF. CDR3 in DNA: TGTGCCAGCAGCCTCGGGCCGGGCGGGGGGTCGACAGATACGCAGTATTTT.

J is TRBJ2-7 and V is TRBV7-2, with 7 bases lining up with TRBD2. V was clipped by 3 bases and J by 1 base; unmatched bases: 9. The CDR3 has 16 amino acids. The germline CDR1 and CDR2 sequences are SGHTA and FQGNSA. DNA of the CDR3: TGTGCCAGCAGCTTTAGGGGAGGGGACGGTTCCTACGAGCAGTACTTC. The encoded protein is CASSFRGGDGSYEQYF.

The rearrangement joins TRBV6-1 to TRBJ2-3; TRBD2 matches 7 bases. This CDR3 has 13 residues. Germline CDR1 MNHNS, CDR2 SASEGT. Losses at the gene ends were 6 bases for V and 1 base for J; bases not matched to a gene: 1. Here the CDR3 DNA reads TGTGCCAGCAGGCTAGCGGGCACAGATACGCAGTATTTT. Translated: CASRLAGTDTQYF.

This chain connects TRBV6-5 to TRBJ1-2; 9 positions match TRBD1. Per the germline V gene, CDR1 is MNHEY and CDR2 is SVGAGI. The length of the CDR3 is 13 residues. Losses at the gene ends were 2 bases for V and 7 bases for J; bases not matched to a gene: 2. Here the CDR3 DNA reads TGTGCCAGCAGTTACGGGACAGGGCTTGGCTACACCTTC. As protein: CASSYGTGLGYTF.

J is TRBJ1-2 and V is TRBV25-1; the D gene is possibly TRBD1 (5 bases). CDR1 is MGHDK and CDR2 is SYGVNS in the germline V gene. This CDR3 is built from 17 residues. The germline V and J ends were trimmed by 6 bases and 1 base, with 21 bases remaining between them. This CDR3 is CASSGGRPPFLNYGYTF. CDR3 coding DNA: TGTGCCAGCAGCGGGGGACGTCCACCCTTCCTTAACTATGGCTACACCTTC.

The V gene is TRBV19, the J gene TRBJ1-2, with 7 bases aligning to TRBD1. The CDR3 loop spans 14 amino acids. Germline CDR1 is LNHDA and CDR2 is SQIVND (reference sequence). The junction had 7 bases not matched to a gene; V was cut back by 5 bases and J by 4 bases. The CDR3 loop is CASSVKGAGYGYTF. CDR3 DNA: TGTGCCAGTAGTGTGAAGGGGGCGGGCTATGGCTACACCTTC.

The V gene is TRBV10-1, the J gene TRBJ1-6; 9 bases are shared with TRBD1. From germline, CDR1 is WNHNN and CDR2 SYGVQD (reference sequence). The CDR3 loop spans 14 amino acids. Trimming removed 3 bases from V and 8 bases from J; junction bases left unmatched: 2. The CDR3: CASSERQGDSPLHF. The CDR3 region has the DNA TGCGCCAGCAGTGAAAGACAGGGGGATTCACCCCTCCACTTT.

The chain combines TRBV5-1 with TRBJ2-7, with 8 bases aligning to TRBD2. The germline V gene has CDR1 SGHRS and CDR2 YFSETQ. The CDR3 totals 15 residues. The V gene end was trimmed by 3 bases and the J gene end by 0 bases; junction bases not matched to a gene: 5. CDR3 in DNA: TGCGCCAGCAGCTACATGACTAGCGCCTCCTACGAGCAGTACTTC. This encodes CASSYMTSASYEQYF.

The gene calls are TRBV18 and TRBJ1-6; tentatively, D is TRBD1 (6 bases). Germline CDR1 reads KGHSH; CDR2 reads LQKENI. The CDR3 has 14 amino acids. The V and J ends lost 4 bases and 5 bases respectively, with 9 bases between them. In DNA form, the CDR3 reads TGTGCCAGCTCACAGGGACACAATAATTCACCCCTCCACTTT. Its protein product is CASSQGHNNSPLHF.

This chain connects TRBV19 to TRBJ2-2, with TRBD2 identical over 10 bases. The CDR3 sequence is 19 residues long. The ends lost 5 bases at V and 0 bases at J; junction bases unmatched: 12. Germline lookup yields CDR1 LNHDA and CDR2 SQIVND (reference sequence). This CDR3 reads CASSLSASGGFANTGELFF. The DNA for the CDR3 is TGTGCCAGTAGTTTGTCGGCTAGCGGGGGCTTCGCGAACACCGGGGAGCTGTTTTTT.